A selection of T cell receptor beta chains follows, all from one sample in a study of metastatic and nonmetastatic thyroid tumors. With MiXCR, TCRdb called clones anew from the PCR reads. The data contain some 19,000 clones, approximately 29% of them seen just once; the ten biggest clones take up roughly 20%. The sample consisted of adjacent normal tissue. These receptors all come from a female donor with papillary thyroid cancer or a benign thyroid nodule (not recorded which). Some clones in this sample may be carry-over from other donors' samples. CDR3s include the opening cysteine and the closing phenylalanine or tryptophan. Each record gives: V gene, clone size, J gene, D gene, CDR3 protein, CDR3 DNA. The D gene is left open where the match is weak. A row's size may be missing; if present it is once, few, many or a size class.

>TRBV28|.|TRBJ1-6|.
CASSRGNLSPLHF
TGTGCCAGCAGTAGAGGAAATTTGTCACCCCTCCACTTT
>TRBV19|.|TRBJ1-6|.
CASRFTDNSPLHF
TGTGCCAGTAGATTTACAGACAATTCACCCCTCCACTTT
>TRBV27|.|TRBJ2-1|.
CASNRERANNEQFF
TGTGCCAGCAATCGGGAGAGGGCGAACAATGAGCAGTTCTTC
>TRBV28|.|TRBJ2-7|TRBD1
CAIQAGGPYEQYF
TGTGCCATCCAGGCAGGGGGCCCCTACGAGCAGTACTTC
>TRBV20-1|many|TRBJ1-1|TRBD1
CSAMDRGSSGATEAFF
TGCAGTGCCATGGACAGGGGGTCTTCCGGGGCCACTGAAGCTTTCTTT
>TRBV6-2/TRBV6-3|few|TRBJ1-5|.
CASSNPGGVGNQPQHF
TGTGCCAGCAGTAACCCGGGGGGGGTAGGCAATCAGCCCCAGCATTTT
>TRBV5-1|.|TRBJ2-7|TRBD2
CASTLAGGYVEQYF
TGCGCCAGCACGCTAGCGGGGGGGTACGTCGAGCAGTACTTC
>TRBV30|.|TRBJ1-1|TRBD1
CAWMDTGTGGPNLPEAFF
TGTGCCTGGATGGACACCGGGACAGGGGGCCCAAATCTTCCTGAAGCTTTCTTT
>TRBV3-1|many|TRBJ2-5|.
CASRQPGPGARGTQYF
TGTGCCAGCAGACAACCGGGCCCGGGGGCCCGAGGGACCCAGTACTTC
>TRBV19|.|TRBJ2-2|.
CASNWQLLGELFF
TGTGCCAGTAATTGGCAGTTGCTCGGGGAGCTGTTTTTT
>TRBV2|medium-sized|TRBJ2-1|TRBD2
CASGGGPSSYNEQFF
TGTGCCAGTGGGGGAGGGCCTAGCTCCTACAATGAGCAGTTCTTC
>TRBV4-3|.|TRBJ1-5|.
CASSQDIGGAEQPQHF
TGCGCCAGCAGCCAAGATATCGGGGGGGCGGAACAGCCCCAGCATTTT
>TRBV5-6|many|TRBJ2-7|TRBD1
CASSLEQGIYEQYF
TGTGCCAGCAGCTTGGAACAGGGGATCTACGAGCAGTACTTC
>TRBV12-3/TRBV12-4|.|TRBJ2-3|TRBD2
CASSLGLAGATDTQYF
TGTGCCAGCAGTTTAGGGCTAGCGGGAGCTACAGATACGCAGTATTTT
>TRBV12-3/TRBV12-4|few|TRBJ2-3|.
CASSSPHRTATDTQYF
TGTGCCAGCAGTTCACCTCATCGGACAGCTACAGATACGCAGTATTTT
>TRBV27|few|TRBJ1-1|TRBD1
CASRMTGGTWWGEAFF
TGTGCCAGCAGAATGACAGGGGGCACTTGGTGGGGTGAAGCTTTCTTT
>TRBV12-3/TRBV12-4|few|TRBJ2-7|.
CASSLFGFGQYF
TGTGCCAGCAGTTTATTCGGCTTCGGGCAGTACTTC
>TRBV11-2|.|TRBJ2-7|.
CASSKPGQRAYEQYF
TGTGCCAGCAGCAAACCCGGACAGAGAGCCTACGAGCAGTACTTC
>TRBV6-2/TRBV6-3|few|TRBJ1-6|.
CASRGSLHF
TGTGCCAGCAGGGGGAGCCTCCACTTT
>TRBV10-3|many|TRBJ2-5|TRBD2
CAIRASGGKETQYF
TGTGCCATCAGGGCTAGCGGGGGGAAAGAGACCCAGTACTTC
>TRBV27|medium-sized|TRBJ2-7|TRBD2
CASSLRSSGFYEQYF
TGTGCCAGCAGTTTACGGTCTAGCGGATTTTACGAGCAGTACTTC
>TRBV19|.|TRBJ1-3|TRBD1
CASSTGGSGNTIYF
TGTGCCAGTAGTACAGGGGGCTCTGGAAACACCATATATTTT
>TRBV3-1|once|TRBJ2-2|.
CASSRTGANTGELFF
TGTGCCAGCAGCCGCACAGGTGCGAACACCGGGGAGCTGTTTTTT
>TRBV27|.|TRBJ2-6|.
CASSALEAGANVLTF
TGTGCCAGCAGCGCCCTAGAAGCTGGTGCCAACGTCCTGACTTTC
>TRBV3-1|.|TRBJ2-6|.
CASSPRVGPNVGSGANVLTF
TGTGCCAGCAGCCCCCGTGTGGGACCAAACGTTGGATCTGGGGCCAACGTCCTGACTTTC
>TRBV5-1|many|TRBJ1-3|TRBD1
CASSINPGGSGNTIYF
TGCGCCAGCAGCATCAACCCAGGGGGCTCTGGAAACACCATATATTTT
>TRBV19|few|TRBJ2-1|.
CASSHRGGNEQSF
TGTGCCAGTTCCCACCGAGGAGGCAATGAGCAGTCCTTC
>TRBV6-1|.|TRBJ2-7|.
CASRGGSYEQYF
TGTGCCAGCCGAGGCGGGTCCTACGAGCAGTACTTC
>TRBV12-3/TRBV12-4|.|TRBJ1-5|.
CASSPTGPPLSNQPQHF
TGTGCCAGCAGTCCGACTGGGCCCCCGTTAAGCAATCAGCCCCAGCATTTT
>TRBV20-1|many|TRBJ2-7|TRBD2
CSARRGASSYEQYF
TGCAGTGCTAGGCGGGGGGCCAGCTCCTACGAGCAGTACTTC
>TRBV29-1|many|TRBJ2-7|.
CSVSTGLAYEQYF
TGCAGCGTTTCGACAGGTCTTGCCTACGAGCAGTACTTC
>TRBV28|.|TRBJ2-2|TRBD1
CASSTGQGFTGELFF
TGTGCCAGCAGCACAGGACAGGGGTTCACCGGGGAGCTGTTTTTT
>TRBV28|few|TRBJ2-1|TRBD1
CASTQGVSSYNEQFF
TGTGCCAGCACCCAGGGGGTCAGCTCCTACAATGAGCAGTTCTTC
>TRBV19|many|TRBJ1-4|.
CASSIEGSGDEKPFF
TGTGCCAGTAGTATAGAAGGGTCAGGGGACGAAAAACCGTTTTTT
>TRBV28|.|TRBJ1-5|.
CASSIGGPPNQPQHF
TGTGCCAGCAGTATCGGCGGGCCTCCAAATCAGCCCCAGCATTTT
>TRBV6-5|few|TRBJ1-3|.
CASGYSRGANTIYF
TGTGCCAGCGGTTACTCACGGGGGGCAAACACCATATATTTT
>TRBV27|.|TRBJ1-5|.
CASRFNQPQHF
TGTGCCAGCAGATTCAATCAGCCCCAGCATTTT